This T cell receptor (beta chain) appears in the sequencing data of a study of T cell responses to AZD1222 COVID-19 vaccine. Study-wide results and caveats: The number of AZD1222 recipients seropositive at baseline was only 6 or 7. Spike-specific TCR breadth and depth both grew after two AZD1222 doses.

Produced via immunoSEQ multiplex PCR; TCRdb's table is partial and in-frame only. The table has 40,000 to 45,000 clones, around three quarters seen once. Details on this clone: Its antigen is currently unknown.

The TCR sequence derives from an adult in good health. The sample was peripheral blood, taken on day 0 of AZD1222 vaccination.

The DNA of the CDR3 is TGTGCCAGCAGCCCATTAAGTCGGGGTAACTATGGCTACACCTTC. Its protein is CASSPLSRGNYGYTF. The rearrangement uses TRBV6-5 and TRBJ1-2, with no clear D. This CDR3 is 15 amino acids long. Trimming stripped 6 bases from V and 1 base from J, with 15 bases between. Germline V gene sequence: CDR1 MNHEY, CDR2 SVGAGI.